This record covers a single T cell receptor (beta chain). Its cognate antigen is unknown. This specimen belongs to a study of shared clonotypes between healthy human individuals. Study-wide context: In total, the donors were a couple of women and a few men aged 18 to 49. Notes on the study in general: It was anticipated that sequencing depth would influence how many clonotypes donors shared. The naive CD4 repertoires of a few donors were compared, and approximately 5.3% of clonotypes were shared. Among the subsets, naive ones generally showed larger estimated richness than memory ones.

Some clones are missing from TCRdb's copy, which holds only in-frame ones; the method was immunoSEQ multiplex PCR. The profile shows about 750,000 clones, 85% to 95% of them singletons. CD45RO-negative, CCR7-positively selected cells formed the naive CD8 fraction, excluding terminally differentiated effector memory CD45RA+ cells. With 2 bases removed from V and 9 bases from J, the gap between germline ends came to 8 bases. Germline loops: CDR1 MNHNY, CDR2 SVGAGI (reference sequence). The CDR3 extends over 12 amino acids. The TCR originated in a man aged 25 to 40 in good health. V usage is TRBV6-6 and J usage is TRBJ2-1; D possibly uses TRBD1 or TRBD2 (5 bases each). Sequenced input: naive CD8+ T cells sorted from blood. Here the CDR3 reads CASSYGGTEQFF. CDR3 DNA sequence: TGTGCCAGCAGTTACGGGGGTACTGAGCAGTTCTTC.